The T cell receptor beta chain described here comes from a study of PD-1 blockade in classical Hodgkin lymphoma. Study information: Patients were treated with nivolumab at 3 mg/kg, and this was given intravenously every 2 weeks. General study findings and limits: The drivers behind the repertoire differences, possibly disease activity or prior therapy, remain undefined. TCR diversity rose significantly by C4D1 in CD4+ but not CD8+ cells. Newly diagnosed patients had baseline TCR diversity that was reportedly lower than that of healthy donors.

This CDR3 region has 16 residues. CDR1 is SGHTA and CDR2 is FQGNSA in the germline V gene. Trimming removed 5 bases at V and 5 bases at J, with 20 bases between. On this clone itself: What it binds is unknown.

The time point was: cycle 4 day 1 (C4D1), after around six weeks of nivolumab. Every patient experienced relapse after autologous stem cell transplantation, and brentuximab vedotin exposure varied. Thawed PBMCs supplied CD8+ T cells via magnetic negative selection. The data were produced by immunoSEQ multiplex PCR, yet TCRdb's version contains in-frame clones alone and is incomplete. The sample has 8,000 to 8,500 clones, roughly 80% seen once. The origin of this receptor is a human donor with classical Hodgkin lymphoma. V usage is TRBV7-2 and J usage is TRBJ2-3, with D perhaps matching TRBD1 or TRBD2 (5 bases each). Source: CD8+ T cells from blood, taken before the fourth cycle of nivolumab. CDR3 coding DNA: TGTGCCAGCAGCCCAATTTCGAGGGGAGTTAGAGATACGCAGTATTTT. This translates into CASSPISRGVRDTQYF.